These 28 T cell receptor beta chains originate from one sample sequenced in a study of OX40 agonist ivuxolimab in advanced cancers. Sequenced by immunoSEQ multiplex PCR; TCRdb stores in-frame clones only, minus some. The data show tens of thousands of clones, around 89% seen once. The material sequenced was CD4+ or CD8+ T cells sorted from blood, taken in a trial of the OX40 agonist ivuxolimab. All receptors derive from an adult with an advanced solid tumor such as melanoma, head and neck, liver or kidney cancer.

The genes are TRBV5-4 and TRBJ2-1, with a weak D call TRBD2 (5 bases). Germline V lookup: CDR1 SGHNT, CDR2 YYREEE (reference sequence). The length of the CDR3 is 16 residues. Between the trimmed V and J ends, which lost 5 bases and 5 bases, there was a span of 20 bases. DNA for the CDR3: TGTGCCAGCAGTCGCTGGGGTCTAGCAGCTAACAATGAGCAGTTCTTC. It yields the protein CASSRWGLAANNEQFF. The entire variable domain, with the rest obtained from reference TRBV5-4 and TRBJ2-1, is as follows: ETGVTQSPTHLIKTRGQQVTLRCSSQSGHNTVSWYQQALGQGPQFIFQYYREEENGRGNFPPRFSGLQFPNYSSELNVNALELDDSALYLCASSRWGLAANNEQFFGPGTRLTVL.

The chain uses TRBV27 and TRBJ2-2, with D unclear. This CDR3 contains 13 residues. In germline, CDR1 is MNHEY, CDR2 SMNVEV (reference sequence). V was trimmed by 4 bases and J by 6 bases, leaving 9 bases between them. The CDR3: CASSSRYAGELFF. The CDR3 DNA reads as TGTGCCAGCAGTTCACGGTATGCCGGGGAGCTGTTTTTT.

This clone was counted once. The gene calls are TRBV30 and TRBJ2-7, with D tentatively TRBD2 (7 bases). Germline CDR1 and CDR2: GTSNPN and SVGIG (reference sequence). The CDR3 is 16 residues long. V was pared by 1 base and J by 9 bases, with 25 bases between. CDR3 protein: CAWSATPGGSSGRQYF. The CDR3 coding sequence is TGTGCCTGGAGTGCCACGCCGGGGGGCTCAAGTGGGCGGCAGTACTTC.

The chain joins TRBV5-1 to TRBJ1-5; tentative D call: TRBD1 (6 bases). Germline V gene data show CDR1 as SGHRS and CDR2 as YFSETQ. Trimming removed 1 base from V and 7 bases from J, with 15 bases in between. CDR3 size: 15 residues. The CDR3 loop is CASSLYSGEGQPQHF. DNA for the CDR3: TGCGCCAGCAGCTTGTATTCAGGGGAGGGCCAGCCCCAGCATTTT.

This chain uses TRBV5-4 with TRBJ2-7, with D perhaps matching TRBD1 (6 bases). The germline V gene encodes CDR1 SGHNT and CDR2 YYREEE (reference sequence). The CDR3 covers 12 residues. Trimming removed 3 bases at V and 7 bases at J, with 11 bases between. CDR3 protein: CASSSERGEQYF. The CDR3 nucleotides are TGTGCCAGCAGCTCAGAAAGGGGGGAGCAGTACTTC.

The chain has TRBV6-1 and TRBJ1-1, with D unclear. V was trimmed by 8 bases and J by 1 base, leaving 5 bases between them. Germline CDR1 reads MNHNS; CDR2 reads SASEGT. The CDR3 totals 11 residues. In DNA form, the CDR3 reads TGTGCCAGCCTAGAGAACACTGAAGCTTTCTTT. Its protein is CASLENTEAFF.

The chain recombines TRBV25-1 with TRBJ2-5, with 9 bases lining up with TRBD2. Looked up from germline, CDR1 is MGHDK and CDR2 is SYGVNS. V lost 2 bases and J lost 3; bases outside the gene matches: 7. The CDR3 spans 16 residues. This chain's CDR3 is CASSEGGSGRKETQYF. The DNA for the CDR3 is TGTGCCAGCAGTGAAGGTGGTAGCGGGAGAAAAGAGACCCAGTACTTC.

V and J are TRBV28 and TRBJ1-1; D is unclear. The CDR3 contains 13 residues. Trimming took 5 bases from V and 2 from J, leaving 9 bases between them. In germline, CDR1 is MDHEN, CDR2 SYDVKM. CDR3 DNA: TGTGCCAGCAGTCCTATGATAAACACTGAAGCTTTCTTT. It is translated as CASSPMINTEAFF. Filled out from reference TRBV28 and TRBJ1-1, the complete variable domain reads DVKVTQSSRYLVKRTGEKVFLECVQDMDHENMFWYRQDPGLGLRLIYFSYDVKMKEKGDIPEGYSVSREKKERFSLILESASTNQTSMYLCASSPMINTEAFFGQGTRLTVV.

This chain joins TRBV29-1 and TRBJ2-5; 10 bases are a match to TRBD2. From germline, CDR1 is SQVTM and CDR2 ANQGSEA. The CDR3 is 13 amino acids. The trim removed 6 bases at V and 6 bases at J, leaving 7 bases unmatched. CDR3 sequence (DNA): TGCAGCGTCCAAGCGGGAGGGCGGAAGACCCAGTACTTC. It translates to CSVQAGGRKTQYF.

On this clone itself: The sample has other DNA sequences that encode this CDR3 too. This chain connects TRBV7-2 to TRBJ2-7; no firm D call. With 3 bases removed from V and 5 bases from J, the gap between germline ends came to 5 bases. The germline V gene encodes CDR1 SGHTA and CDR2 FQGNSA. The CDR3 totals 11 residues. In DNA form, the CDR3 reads TGTGCCAGCAGCTTGAAAAACGAGCAGTACTTC. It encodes CASSLKNEQYF. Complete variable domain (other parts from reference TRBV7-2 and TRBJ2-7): GAGVSQSPSNKVTEKGKDVELRCDPISGHTALYWYRQSLGQGLEFLIYFQGNSAPDKSGLPSDRFSAERTGGSVSTLTIQRTQQEDSAVYLCASSLKNEQYFGPGTRLTVT.

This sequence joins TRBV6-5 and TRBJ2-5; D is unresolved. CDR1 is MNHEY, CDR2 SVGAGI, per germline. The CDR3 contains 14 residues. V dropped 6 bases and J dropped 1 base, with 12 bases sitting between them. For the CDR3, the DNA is TGTGCCAGCAGCCCGCAGGCAATCCAAGAGACCCAGTACTTC. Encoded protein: CASSPQAIQETQYF.

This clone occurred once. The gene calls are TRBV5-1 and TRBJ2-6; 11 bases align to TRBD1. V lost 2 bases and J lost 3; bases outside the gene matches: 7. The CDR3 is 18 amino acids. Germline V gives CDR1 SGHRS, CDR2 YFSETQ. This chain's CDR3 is CASSFGDRGTGGANVLTF. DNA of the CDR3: TGCGCCAGCAGCTTCGGGGACAGGGGGACGGGTGGGGCCAACGTCCTGACTTTC.

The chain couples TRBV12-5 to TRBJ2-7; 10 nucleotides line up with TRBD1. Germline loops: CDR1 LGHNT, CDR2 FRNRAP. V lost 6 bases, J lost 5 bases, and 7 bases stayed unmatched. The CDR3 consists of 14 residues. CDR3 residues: CASGRDRGLNEQYF. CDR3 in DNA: TGTGCTAGTGGCCGTGACAGGGGGCTCAACGAGCAGTACTTC.

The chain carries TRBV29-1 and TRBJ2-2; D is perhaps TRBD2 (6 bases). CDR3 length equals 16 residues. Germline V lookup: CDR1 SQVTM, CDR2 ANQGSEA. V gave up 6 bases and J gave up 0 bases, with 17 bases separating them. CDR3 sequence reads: CSVGRGLSPNTGELFF. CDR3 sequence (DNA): TGCAGCGTGGGCCGGGGACTTTCACCGAACACCGGGGAGCTGTTTTTT.

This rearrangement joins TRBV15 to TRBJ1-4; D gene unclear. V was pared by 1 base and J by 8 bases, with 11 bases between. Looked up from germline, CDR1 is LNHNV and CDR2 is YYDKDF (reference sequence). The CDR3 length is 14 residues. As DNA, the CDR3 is TGTGCCACCAGCAGAGTTACGGTGGGAGAAAAACTGTTTTTT. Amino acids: CATSRVTVGEKLFF.

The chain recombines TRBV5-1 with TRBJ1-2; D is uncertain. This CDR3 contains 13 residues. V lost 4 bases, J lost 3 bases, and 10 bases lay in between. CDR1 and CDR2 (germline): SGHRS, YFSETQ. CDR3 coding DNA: TGCGCCAGCAGCGGCGCTATAGACTATGGCTACACCTTC. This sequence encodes CASSGAIDYGYTF.

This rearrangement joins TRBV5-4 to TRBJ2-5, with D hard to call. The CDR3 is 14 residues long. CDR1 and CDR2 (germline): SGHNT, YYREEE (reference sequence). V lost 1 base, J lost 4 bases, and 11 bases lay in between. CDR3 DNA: TGTGCCAGCAGCTTGCCAGGAAGGAGAGAGACCCAGTACTTC. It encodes CASSLPGRRETQYF.

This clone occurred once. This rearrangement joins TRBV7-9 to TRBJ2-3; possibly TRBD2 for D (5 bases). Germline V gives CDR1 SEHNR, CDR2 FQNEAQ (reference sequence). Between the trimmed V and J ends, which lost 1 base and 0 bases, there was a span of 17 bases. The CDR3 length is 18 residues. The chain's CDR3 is CASSLEVTAEPSTDTQYF. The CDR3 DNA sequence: TGTGCCAGCAGCTTAGAAGTTACAGCGGAGCCAAGCACAGATACGCAGTATTTT.

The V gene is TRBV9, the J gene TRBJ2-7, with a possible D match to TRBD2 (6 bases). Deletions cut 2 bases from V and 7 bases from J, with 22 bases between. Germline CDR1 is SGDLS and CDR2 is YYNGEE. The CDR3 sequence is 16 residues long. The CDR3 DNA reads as TGTGCCAGCAGCGTCTCTTCCGGGACTCATTTGGGGGAGCAGTACTTC. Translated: CASSVSSGTHLGEQYF.

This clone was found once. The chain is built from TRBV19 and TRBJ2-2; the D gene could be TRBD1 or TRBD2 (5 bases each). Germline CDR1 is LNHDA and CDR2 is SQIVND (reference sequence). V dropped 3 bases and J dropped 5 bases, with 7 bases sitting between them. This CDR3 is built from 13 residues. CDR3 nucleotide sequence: TGTGCCAGTAGTATGAGGGGAACCGGGGAGCTGTTTTTT. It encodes CASSMRGTGELFF.

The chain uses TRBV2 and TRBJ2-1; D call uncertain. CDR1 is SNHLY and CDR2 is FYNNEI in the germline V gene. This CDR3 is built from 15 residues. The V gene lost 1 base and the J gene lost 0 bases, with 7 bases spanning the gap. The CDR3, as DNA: TGTGCCAGCAGTGAAGGGTTTGGCTCCTACAATGAGCAGTTCTTC. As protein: CASSEGFGSYNEQFF.

The CDR3 protein is CASSPGLGVTDTQYF. The CDR3, as DNA: TGTGCCAGCAGCCCTGGATTGGGGGTCACAGATACGCAGTATTTT. This chain links TRBV7-2 with TRBJ2-3; D possibly matches TRBD1 or TRBD2 (5 bases each). Looked up from germline, CDR1 is SGHTA and CDR2 is FQGNSA. The CDR3 loop spans 15 amino acids. V was clipped by 5 bases and J by 2 bases, with 14 bases between them.

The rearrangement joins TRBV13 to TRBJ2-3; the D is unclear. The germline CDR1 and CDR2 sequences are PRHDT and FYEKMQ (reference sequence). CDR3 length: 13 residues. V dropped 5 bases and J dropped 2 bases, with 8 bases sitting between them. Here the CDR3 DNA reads TGTGCCAGCAGCCCCGGGCCCACAGATACGCAGTATTTT. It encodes CASSPGPTDTQYF.

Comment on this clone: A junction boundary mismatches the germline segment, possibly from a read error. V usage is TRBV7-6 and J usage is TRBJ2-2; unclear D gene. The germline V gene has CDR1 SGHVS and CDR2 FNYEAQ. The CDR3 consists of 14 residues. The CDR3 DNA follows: TGTGTCAGCAGCTTAGTCCAGAACACCGGGGAGCTGTTTTTT. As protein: CVSSLVQNTGELFF.

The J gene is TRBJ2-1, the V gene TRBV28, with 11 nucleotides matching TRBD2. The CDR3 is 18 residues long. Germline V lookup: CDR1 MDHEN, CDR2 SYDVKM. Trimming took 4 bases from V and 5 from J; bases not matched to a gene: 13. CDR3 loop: CASSSRLLLAGVDNEQFF. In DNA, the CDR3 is TGTGCCAGCAGTTCACGCCTCCTACTAGCGGGAGTGGACAATGAGCAGTTCTTC. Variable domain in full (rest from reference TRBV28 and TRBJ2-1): DVKVTQSSRYLVKRTGEKVFLECVQDMDHENMFWYRQDPGLGLRLIYFSYDVKMKEKGDIPEGYSVSREKKERFSLILESASTNQTSMYLCASSSRLLLAGVDNEQFFGPGTRLTVL.

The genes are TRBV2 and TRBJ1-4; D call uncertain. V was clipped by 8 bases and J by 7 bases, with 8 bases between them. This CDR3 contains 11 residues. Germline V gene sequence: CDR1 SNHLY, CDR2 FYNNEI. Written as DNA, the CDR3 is TGTGCCAGCGGAATACGTGAAAAACTGTTTTTT. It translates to CASGIREKLFF.

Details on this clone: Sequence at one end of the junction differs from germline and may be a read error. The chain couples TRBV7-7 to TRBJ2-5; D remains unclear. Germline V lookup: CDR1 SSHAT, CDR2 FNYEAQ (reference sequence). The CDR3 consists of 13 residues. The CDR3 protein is CASSLVVRETQYF. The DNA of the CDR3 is TGTGCTAGCAGCTTAGTCGTGAGGGAGACCCAGTACTTC.

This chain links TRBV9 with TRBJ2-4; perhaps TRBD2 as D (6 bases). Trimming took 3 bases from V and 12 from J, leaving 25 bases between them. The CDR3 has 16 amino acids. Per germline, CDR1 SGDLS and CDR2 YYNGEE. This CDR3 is CASSAGPPGSSGPQYF. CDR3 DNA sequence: TGTGCCAGCAGCGCAGGCCCCCCCGGGAGTTCGGGACCTCAGTACTTC.